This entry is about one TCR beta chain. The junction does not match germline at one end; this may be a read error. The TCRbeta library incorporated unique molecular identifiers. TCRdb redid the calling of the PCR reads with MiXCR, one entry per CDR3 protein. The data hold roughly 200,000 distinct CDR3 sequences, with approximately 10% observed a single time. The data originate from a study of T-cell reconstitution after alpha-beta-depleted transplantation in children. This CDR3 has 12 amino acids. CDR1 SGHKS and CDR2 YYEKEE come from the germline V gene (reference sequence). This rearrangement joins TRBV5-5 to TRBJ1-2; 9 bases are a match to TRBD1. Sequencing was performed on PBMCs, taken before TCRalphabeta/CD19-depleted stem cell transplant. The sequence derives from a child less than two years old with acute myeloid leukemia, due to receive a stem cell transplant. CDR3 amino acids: CASGRTGDLLAF. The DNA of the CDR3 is TGTGCCAGCGGACGGACAGGGGACTTACTCGCCTTC.